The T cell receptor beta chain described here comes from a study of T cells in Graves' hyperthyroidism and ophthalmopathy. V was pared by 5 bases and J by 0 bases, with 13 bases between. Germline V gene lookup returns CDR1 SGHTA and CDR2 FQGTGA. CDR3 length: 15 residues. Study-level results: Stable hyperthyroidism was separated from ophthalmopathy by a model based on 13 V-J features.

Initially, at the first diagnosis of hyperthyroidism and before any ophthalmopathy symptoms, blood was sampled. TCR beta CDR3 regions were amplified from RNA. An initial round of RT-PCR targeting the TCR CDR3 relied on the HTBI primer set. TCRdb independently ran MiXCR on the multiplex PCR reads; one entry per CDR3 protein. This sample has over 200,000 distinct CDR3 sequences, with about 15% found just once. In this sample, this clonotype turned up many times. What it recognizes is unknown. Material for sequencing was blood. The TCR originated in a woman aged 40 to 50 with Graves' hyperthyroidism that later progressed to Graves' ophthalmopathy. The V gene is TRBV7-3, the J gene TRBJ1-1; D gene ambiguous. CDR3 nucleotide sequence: TGTGCCAGCAGCCCGACGGCTACCCTGAACACTGAAGCTTTCTTT. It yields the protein CASSPTATLNTEAFF.